A selection of T cell receptor beta chains follows, all from one sample in a study of T cell changes during pregnancy in multiple sclerosis. Clones were sequenced by immunoSEQ multiplex PCR, and TCRdb holds only the in-frame ones, with some missing. The repertoire consists of 50,000 to 65,000 clones, with about nine tenths occurring once and the leading ten covering 0.76%. This specimen consisted of CD4+ T cells from peripheral blood mononuclear cells, obtained in the first trimester of pregnancy. These receptors were taken from a female donor with multiple sclerosis, enrolled in a pregnancy study. CDR3s include the opening cysteine and the closing phenylalanine or tryptophan. The D gene is left open where the match is weak. Where a row states a size, it is once, few, many or the class of an expanded clone; other rows omit it.

v_call,clone_size,d_call,j_call,cdr3_nt,cdr3_aa
TRBV5-6,.,.,TRBJ2-6,TGTGCCAGCAGCTTCGGACTAACCTCTGGGGCCAACGTCCTGACTTTC,CASSFGLTSGANVLTF
TRBV10-2,.,.,TRBJ1-1,TGCGCCAGCAGTGAATCTAAGAACACTGAAGCTTTCTTT,CASSESKNTEAFF
TRBV29-1,.,TRBD1,TRBJ1-1,TGCAGCGTTGGGTTCAGGGGGCAGCTGAACACTGAAGCTTTCTTT,CSVGFRGQLNTEAFF
TRBV19,.,TRBD1,TRBJ1-4,TGTGCCAGTAGTATACTGGCACAGGGGGGTGAAAAACTGTTTTTT,CASSILAQGGEKLFF
TRBV28,.,TRBD1,TRBJ2-2,TGTGCCAGCAGGTTGGGGACAGTCACCGGGGAGCTGTTTTTT,CASRLGTVTGELFF
TRBV27,.,.,TRBJ2-3,TGTGCCAGCAGTTCGCGATTCTGGGATACGCAGTATTTT,CASSSRFWDTQYF
TRBV19,medium-sized,TRBD1,TRBJ2-7,TGTGCCAGTAGTTGGGGACAGGGTGACGAGCAGTACTTC,CASSWGQGDEQYF
TRBV11-2,.,.,TRBJ2-3,TGTGCCAGCAGCTTAACTGGGGGCGGTGATACGCAGTATTTT,CASSLTGGGDTQYF
TRBV7-2,once,TRBD1,TRBJ2-7,TGTGCCAGCAGCTTAGCAAGGACAGGGGCTAACTACGAGCAGTACTTC,CASSLARTGANYEQYF
TRBV4-2,.,.,TRBJ1-5,TGTGCCAGCAGCCAAGATCGGGGGGCCCAGCATTTT,CASSQDRGAQHF
TRBV4-2,.,.,TRBJ1-4,TGTGCCAGCAGCCAAGATGGGACTGGGGAAAAACTGTTTTTT,CASSQDGTGEKLFF
TRBV2,.,TRBD1,TRBJ1-1,TGTGCCAGCAGTGGATGGACAGGGTTGAACACTGAAGCTTTCTTT,CASSGWTGLNTEAFF
TRBV7-8,.,TRBD2,TRBJ2-3,TGTGCCAGCAGCTCCCCACGGGAGGGTATTTCTAGCGGGGGAACAGATACGCAGTATTTT,CASSSPREGISSGGTDTQYF
TRBV19,.,.,TRBJ1-2,TGTGCCAGTAGTATAGAAAGCGACTATGGCTACACCTTC,CASSIESDYGYTF
TRBV2,.,.,TRBJ1-5,TGTGCCAGCAGTACAGGGACCCCGGTTAATAGCAATCAGCCCCAGCATTTT,CASSTGTPVNSNQPQHF
TRBV4-3,.,.,TRBJ2-3,TGCGCCAGCAGCCAGGACCGGGGGGATACGCAGTATTTT,CASSQDRGDTQYF